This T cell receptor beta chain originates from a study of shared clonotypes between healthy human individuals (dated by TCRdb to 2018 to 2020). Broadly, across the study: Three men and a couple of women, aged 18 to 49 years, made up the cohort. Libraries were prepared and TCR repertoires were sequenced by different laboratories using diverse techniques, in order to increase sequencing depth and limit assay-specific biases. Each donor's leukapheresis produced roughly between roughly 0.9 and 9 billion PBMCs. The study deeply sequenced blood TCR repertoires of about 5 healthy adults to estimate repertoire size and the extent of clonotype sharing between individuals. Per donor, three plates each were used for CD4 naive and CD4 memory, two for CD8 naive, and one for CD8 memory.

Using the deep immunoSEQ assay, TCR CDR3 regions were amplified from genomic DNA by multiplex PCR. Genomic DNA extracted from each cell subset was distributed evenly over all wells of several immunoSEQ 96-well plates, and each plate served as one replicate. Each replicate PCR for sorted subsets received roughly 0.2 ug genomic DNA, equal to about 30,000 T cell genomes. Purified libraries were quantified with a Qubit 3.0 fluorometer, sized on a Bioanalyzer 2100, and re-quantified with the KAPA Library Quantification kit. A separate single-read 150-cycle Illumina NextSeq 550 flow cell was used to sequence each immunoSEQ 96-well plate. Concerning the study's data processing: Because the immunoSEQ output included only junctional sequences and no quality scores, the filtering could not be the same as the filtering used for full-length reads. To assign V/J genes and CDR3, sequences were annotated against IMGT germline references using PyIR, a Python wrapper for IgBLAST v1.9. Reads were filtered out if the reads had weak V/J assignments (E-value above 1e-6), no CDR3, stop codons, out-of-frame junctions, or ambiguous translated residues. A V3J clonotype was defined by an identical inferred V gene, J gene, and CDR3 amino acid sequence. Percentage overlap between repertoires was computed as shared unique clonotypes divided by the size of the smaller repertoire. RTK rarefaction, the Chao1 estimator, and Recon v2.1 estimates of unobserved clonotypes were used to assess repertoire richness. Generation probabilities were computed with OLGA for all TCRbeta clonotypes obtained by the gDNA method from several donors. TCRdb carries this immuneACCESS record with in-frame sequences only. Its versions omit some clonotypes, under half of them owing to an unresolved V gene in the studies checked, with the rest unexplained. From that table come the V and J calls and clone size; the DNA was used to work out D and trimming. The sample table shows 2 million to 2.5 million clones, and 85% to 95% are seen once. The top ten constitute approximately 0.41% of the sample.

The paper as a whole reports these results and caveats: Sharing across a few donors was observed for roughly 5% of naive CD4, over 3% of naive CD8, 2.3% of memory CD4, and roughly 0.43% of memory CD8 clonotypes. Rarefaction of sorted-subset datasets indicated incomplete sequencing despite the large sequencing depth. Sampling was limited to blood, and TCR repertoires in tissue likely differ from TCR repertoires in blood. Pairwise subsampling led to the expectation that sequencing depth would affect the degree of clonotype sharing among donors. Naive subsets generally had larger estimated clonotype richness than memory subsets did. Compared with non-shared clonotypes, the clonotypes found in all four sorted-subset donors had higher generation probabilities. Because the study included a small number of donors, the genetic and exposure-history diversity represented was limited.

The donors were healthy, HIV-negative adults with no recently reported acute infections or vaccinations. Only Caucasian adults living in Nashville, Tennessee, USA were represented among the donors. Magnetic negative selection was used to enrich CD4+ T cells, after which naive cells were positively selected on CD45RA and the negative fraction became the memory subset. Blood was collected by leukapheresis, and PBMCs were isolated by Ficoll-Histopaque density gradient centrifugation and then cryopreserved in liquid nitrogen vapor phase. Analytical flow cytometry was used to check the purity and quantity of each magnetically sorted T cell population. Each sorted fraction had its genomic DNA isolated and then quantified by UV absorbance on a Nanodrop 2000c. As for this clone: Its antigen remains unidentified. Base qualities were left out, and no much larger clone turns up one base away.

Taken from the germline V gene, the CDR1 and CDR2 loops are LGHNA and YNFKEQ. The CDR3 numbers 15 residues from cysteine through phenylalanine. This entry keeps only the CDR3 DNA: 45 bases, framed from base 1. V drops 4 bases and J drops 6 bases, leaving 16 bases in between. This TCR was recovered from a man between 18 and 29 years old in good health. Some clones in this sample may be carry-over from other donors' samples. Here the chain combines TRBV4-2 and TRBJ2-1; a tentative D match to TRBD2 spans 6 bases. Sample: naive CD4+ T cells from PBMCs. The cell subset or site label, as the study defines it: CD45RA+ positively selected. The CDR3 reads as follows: CASSPRDFPGNEQFF. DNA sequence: TGTGCCAGCAGCCCCCGGGACTTCCCGGGCAATGAGCAGTTCTTC.